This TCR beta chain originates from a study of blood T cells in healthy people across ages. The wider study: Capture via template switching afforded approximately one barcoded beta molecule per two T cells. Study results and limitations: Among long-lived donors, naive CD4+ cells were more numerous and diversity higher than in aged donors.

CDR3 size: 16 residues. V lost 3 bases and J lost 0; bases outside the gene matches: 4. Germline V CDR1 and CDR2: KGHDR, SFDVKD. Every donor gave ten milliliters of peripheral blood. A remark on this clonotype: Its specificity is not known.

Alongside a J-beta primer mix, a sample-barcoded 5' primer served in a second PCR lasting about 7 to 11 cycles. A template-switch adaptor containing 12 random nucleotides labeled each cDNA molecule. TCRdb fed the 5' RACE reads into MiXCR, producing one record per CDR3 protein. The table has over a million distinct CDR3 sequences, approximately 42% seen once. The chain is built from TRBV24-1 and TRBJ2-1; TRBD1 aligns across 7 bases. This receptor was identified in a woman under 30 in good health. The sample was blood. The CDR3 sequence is CATSDPGQNSYNEQFF. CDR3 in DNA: TGTGCCACCAGTGATCCGGGACAGAACTCCTACAATGAGCAGTTCTTC.